Each of the 20 T cell receptor beta chains below was sequenced from the same sample in a study of CD4 T cells in relation to SARS-CoV-2 and coronaviruses (dated by TCRdb to about 2021). CD4+ T cells from unexposed donors were collected before the COVID-19 pandemic (2011-2018). Receptor libraries were prepared by the immunoSEQ multiplex PCR assay. The table comes from immuneACCESS by way of TCRdb, which keeps in-frame sequences with V and J called. Part of the clones is missing from these tables; in studies checked, under half for an unresolved V gene and the rest for unknown reasons. The sample table contains 60,000 to 80,000 clones; only one count was recorded for about 90% of them. Clones ranked in the top ten supply over 1.5% of the sample. Specimen: memory CD4+ T cells from PBMCs. The meaning of the sample's cell subset or site label: memory (non-naive) CD4+ T cells. Source of these receptors: a human donor in good health.

V and J are TRBV5-1 and TRBJ2-3; a possible D gene is TRBD2 (6 bases). Germline CDR1 SGHRS, CDR2 YFSETQ. The V gene lost 0 bases and the J gene lost 1 base, with 12 bases spanning the gap. The CDR3 spans 16 residues. The CDR3, as DNA: TGCGCCAGCAGCTTGGGACTAGTTAGGGGCACAGATACGCAGTATTTT. It encodes CASSLGLVRGTDTQYF.

This clone has a single count. The CDR3 DNA follows: TGCGCCAGCAGCTTACAGGGTCTTGAAAGCAATGAGCAGTTCTTC. This codes for CASSLQGLESNEQFF. The rearrangement uses TRBV5-1 and TRBJ2-1; possible D gene TRBD1, 6 bases. The V end lost 2 bases, the J end lost 6 bases, and 15 bases lay between the germline ends. This CDR3 spans 15 amino acids. Germline V lookup: CDR1 SGHRS, CDR2 YFSETQ.

The rearrangement uses TRBV5-1 and TRBJ2-7; D is tentatively TRBD1 or TRBD2 (5 bases each). This CDR3 has 14 amino acids. Between the trimmed V and J ends, which lost 0 bases and 2 bases, there was a span of 9 bases. Germline values: CDR1 SGHRS, CDR2 YFSETQ. CDR3 DNA: TGCGCCAGCAGCTTGGTACCGGGGCCCTACGAGCAGTACTTC. It is translated as CASSLVPGPYEQYF.

The chain carries TRBV25-1 and TRBJ1-2, with D possibly TRBD1 on 6 matching bases. V lost 8 bases and J 6 bases, leaving 13 bases between the germline ends. The V gene's germline CDR1 is MGHDK and CDR2 SYGVNS. The CDR3 extends over 12 amino acids. The DNA for the CDR3 is TGTGCCAGCTCTTGGTCAGGGGATGGCTACACCTTC. Amino acids: CASSWSGDGYTF.

In its sample, this clone was seen a few times. CDR3: CASSLGNFYEQYF. The CDR3 nucleotides are TGTGCCAGCAGCCTGGGGAATTTCTACGAGCAGTACTTC. The chain links TRBV3-1 (or the pseudogene TRBV3-2) to TRBJ2-7; D call uncertain. V dropped 4 bases and J dropped 3 bases, with 10 bases sitting between them. There are 13 residues in the CDR3. Germline CDR1 reads LGHDT; CDR2 reads YNNKEL (reference sequence).

The chain combines TRBV2 with TRBJ2-7; D not certain. Trimming removed 6 bases at V and 2 bases at J, with 8 bases between. The CDR3 sequence is 12 residues long. From germline, CDR1 is SNHLY and CDR2 FYNNEI. The CDR3 DNA reads as TGTGCCAGCAGGACGGATACCTACGAGCAGTACTTC. Protein product: CASRTDTYEQYF.

CDR3 sequence reads: CASSTGNQETQYF. In nucleotides, the CDR3 is TGTGCCAGCAGCACGGGGAACCAAGAGACCCAGTACTTC. The chain carries TRBV7-3 and TRBJ2-5; perhaps TRBD2 as D (5 bases). V was clipped by 5 bases and J by 0 bases, with 7 bases between them. This CDR3 region has 13 residues. CDR1 and CDR2 from the germline V gene are SGHTA and FQGTGA. Drawing the rest from reference TRBV7-3 and TRBJ2-5, the complete variable domain is GAGVSQTPSNKVTEKGKYVELRCDPISGHTALYWYRQSLGQGPEFLIYFQGTGAADDSGLPNDRFFAVRPEGSVSTLKIQRTERGDSAVYLCASSTGNQETQYFGPGTRLLVL.

The chain is built from TRBV9 and TRBJ1-2; TRBD1 is a possible D gene (5 bases). V dropped 4 bases and J dropped 4 bases, with 14 bases sitting between them. This CDR3 has 14 residues. Germline lookup yields CDR1 SGDLS and CDR2 YYNGEE. The CDR3 is CASSHPRTSYGYTF. DNA of the CDR3: TGTGCCAGCAGCCACCCCCGGACAAGCTATGGCTACACCTTC.

V is TRBV3-1 (or the pseudogene TRBV3-2) and J is TRBJ2-5; 7 bases line up with TRBD2. The CDR3 is 12 amino acids. Trimming at V came to 3 bases and at J to 7 bases, leaving 2 bases not matched to a gene. Germline values: CDR1 LGHDT, CDR2 YNNKEL (reference sequence). CDR3 DNA: TGTGCCAGCAGCCAGACTAGCCTGACCCAGTACTTC. Residues: CASSQTSLTQYF.

CDR3 sequence: CASSAGDRDGGTEAFF. The CDR3 nucleotides are TGTGCCAGCAGCGCCGGGGACAGGGACGGTGGCACTGAAGCTTTCTTT. The chain recombines TRBV5-4 with TRBJ1-1; TRBD1 matches at 9 bases. The CDR3 is made up of 16 amino acids. J lost 4 bases, V lost 4 bases, and 11 bases had no gene match. In germline, CDR1 is SGHNT, CDR2 YYREEE (reference sequence).

This clone showed up just a few times. The chain uses TRBV6-1 and TRBJ2-1, with TRBD2 identical over 7 bases. This CDR3 has 15 amino acids. CDR1 and CDR2 from the germline V gene are MNHNS and SASEGT. Trimming cost V 2 bases and J 8 bases; bases outside gene matches: 9. CDR3 in DNA: TGTGCCAGCAGTGAAACGGGAGGAGGTTCCTATGAGCAGTTCTTC. It is translated as CASSETGGGSYEQFF.

This clone was found once. The chain uses TRBV30 and TRBJ1-2; 7 bases fit TRBD1. V gave up 4 bases and J gave up 4 bases; unmatched junction bases: 6. The CDR3 is made up of 13 amino acids. Germline V gene data show CDR1 as GTSNPN and CDR2 as SVGIG (reference sequence). In nucleotides, the CDR3 is TGTGCCTGGAATGCCGGGACAGTCTATGGCTACACCTTC. Translating it yields CAWNAGTVYGYTF.

The rearrangement uses TRBV6-4 and TRBJ2-7; TRBD2 might be the D (6 bases). Trimming left V 6 bases short and J 0 bases short, with 15 bases between. The germline CDR1 and CDR2 sequences are MRHNA and SNTAGT. The CDR3 covers 15 residues. The CDR3 DNA follows: TGTGCCAGCAGAACGGGGGTAATGAGCTCCTACGAGCAGTACTTC. It translates to CASRTGVMSSYEQYF.

This chain links TRBV5-4 with TRBJ2-1; no definite D call. The CDR3 is 12 amino acids. V was pared by 0 bases and J by 4 bases, with 2 bases between. Germline CDR1 SGHNT, CDR2 YYREEE (reference sequence). The CDR3 DNA reads as TGTGCCAGCAGCTTGGTTTACAATGAGCAGTTCTTC. Translated: CASSLVYNEQFF.

This sequence joins TRBV12-3 or TRBV12-4 and TRBJ1-5; D ambiguous. CDR3 length: 13 residues. Trimming shortened V by 7 bases and J by 7 bases, and 14 bases separated the two germline ends. CDR3 in amino acids: CASTAESSQPQHF. CDR3 DNA: TGTGCCAGCACCGCAGAGAGTTCCCAGCCCCAGCATTTT.

This clone was seen a single time. J is TRBJ1-5 and V is TRBV6-1, with D tentatively TRBD1 (6 bases). The CDR3 sequence is 13 residues long. V was cut by 4 bases and J by 7 bases, with 11 bases left in between. Germline V gene lookup returns CDR1 MNHNS and CDR2 SASEGT. The chain's CDR3 is CASSVRGRQPQHF. The CDR3 coding sequence is TGTGCCAGCAGTGTACGGGGGCGGCAGCCCCAGCATTTT.

The chain recombines TRBV11-2 with TRBJ2-7; the match to TRBD2 covers 7 bases. The CDR3 spans 15 residues. Trimming at V came to 1 base and at J to 2 bases, leaving 5 bases not matched to a gene. Germline CDR1 is SGHAT and CDR2 is FQNNGV. The CDR3 DNA reads TGTGCCAGCAGCTTAGGACCAGGGAGGGCCTACGAGCAGTACTTC. Protein product: CASSLGPGRAYEQYF.

The gene calls are TRBV19 and TRBJ1-4; the match to TRBD1 covers 9 bases. The CDR3 covers 17 residues. V dropped 6 bases and J dropped 4; count of bases not matched to a gene: 12. Germline V gene data show CDR1 as LNHDA and CDR2 as SQIVND (reference sequence). The CDR3 region has the DNA TGTGCCAGTAGCCTGGGACAGGGCCCCGGTCTTAATGAAAAACTGTTTTTT. Its translation is CASSLGQGPGLNEKLFF.

The chain couples TRBV20-1 to TRBJ1-5, with no clear D. The V gene lost 6 bases and the J gene lost 9 bases, with 12 bases spanning the gap. Germline CDR1 and CDR2: DFQATT and SNEGSKA (reference sequence). The CDR3 runs 11 residues. The CDR3 spells CSAGSQAPQHF. The CDR3, as DNA: TGCAGTGCAGGGTCCCAGGCGCCCCAGCATTTT.

The chain carries TRBV7-2 and TRBJ1-1; 10 positions match TRBD1. Trimming removed 7 bases from V and 0 bases from J; junction bases left unmatched: 5. The CDR3 contains 15 residues. Germline V lookup: CDR1 SGHTA, CDR2 FQGNSA. The CDR3 DNA reads as TGTGCCAGCATCCGGGACAGGGGCATGAACACTGAAGCTTTCTTT. Its protein is CASIRDRGMNTEAFF.